There are many counts of the clone carrying this T cell receptor beta chain. The antigen is unknown. The data are from a study of human T cells and chemical hapten exposure. Overall study: The study lasted approximately 25 weeks, and patients were dosed weekly with diphenylcyclopropenone on the scalp throughout.

As to time point: patch test 1, 2 weeks after DPC sensitization. The treatment is: therapeutic diphenylcyclopropenone sensitization with weekly scalp DPC. Within the library, unique molecular identifiers were attached to each individual cDNA molecule. One entry per CDR3 protein, called by TCRdb with MiXCR from the RACE reads. This table holds roughly 380,000 distinct CDR3 sequences, about 4.8% found once. The CDR3 extends over 16 amino acids. Trimming left V 5 bases short and J 2 bases short, with 16 bases between. CDR1 and CDR2 (germline): SGHVS, FQNEAQ. Findings and limits, study-wide: It was expanded TCRs that formed significantly more large CDR3 similarity clusters than controls did. DPC sensitization produced no change in TCRs with frequency above 1 in 1000.

The V and J genes are TRBV7-8 and TRBJ1-5; D remains ambiguous. The receptor comes from a woman between 45 and 60 years old with alopecia areata. Some clones in this sample may be carry-over from other donors' samples. The sequencing here drew on whole blood, taken in connection with sensitization to the hapten diphenylcyclopropenone (DPC). The CDR3 is CASSPRREPGNQPQHF. CDR3 bases: TGTGCCAGCAGCCCTAGACGGGAGCCTGGCAATCAGCCCCAGCATTTT. Variable domain in full (rest from reference TRBV7-8 and TRBJ1-5): GAGVSQSPRYKVAKRGQDVALRCDPISGHVSLFWYQQALGQGPEFLTYFQNEAQLDKSGLPSDRFFAERPEGSVSTLKIQRTQQEDSAVYLCASSPRREPGNQPQHFGDGTRLSIL.